This TCR beta chain was recorded in a study of shared clonotypes between healthy human individuals. Broader study findings: Even with large depth, rarefaction showed that sorted-subset sequencing was incomplete. The study generally estimated greater richness for naive than memory subsets.

The split of CD4+ cells yielded CD45RA+ naive and CD45RA-negative memory subsets. Several immunoSEQ 96-well plates shared each subset's DNA, each plate a replicate. TCRdb's copy holds only in-frame clones and misses some; the assay was immunoSEQ multiplex PCR. The sample lists 780,000 or so clones; roughly two thirds were seen once. About this clone: Its matching antigen is unknown.

This CDR3 has 13 amino acids. Germline V gene sequence: CDR1 SGHRS, CDR2 YFSETQ. V was trimmed by 4 bases and J by 1 base, leaving 8 bases between them. This TCR was recovered from a woman younger than 45 in good health. The chain joins TRBV5-1 to TRBJ1-2; possible D gene TRBD1, 5 bases. Sequencing was carried out using memory CD4+ T cells sorted from blood. Indicated subset: CD45RA-negative fraction. The chain's CDR3 is CASSPQDNYGYTF. CDR3 nucleotides: TGCGCCAGCAGCCCACAGGATAACTATGGCTACACCTTC.